Listed below are T cell receptor beta chains from one sample, sequenced in a study of technical replicates of blood from a few donors. This table comes from immunoSEQ multiplex PCR, and its TCRdb copy is limited to in-frame clones, with some not included. Altogether 55,000 to 75,000 clones are present, 85% to 95% being singletons, with the ten largest covering roughly 4.2%. Sequenced material: PBMCs. All receptors come from a human donor in good health. Some clones in this sample may be carry-over from other donors' samples. The CDR3 runs from the conserved cysteine through the conserved F or W. Each record gives: D gene, J gene, V gene, CDR3 protein. D genes are given only for firm matches.

d_call: TRBD2; j_call: TRBJ2-1; v_call: TRBV30; cdr3_aa: CAWVYGTSKGNEQFF
d_call: NA; j_call: TRBJ1-1; v_call: TRBV21-1; cdr3_aa: CASALDSEFYTEAFF
d_call: TRBD1; j_call: TRBJ2-5; v_call: TRBV19; cdr3_aa: CASTDRGSIETQYF
d_call: TRBD1; j_call: TRBJ1-1; v_call: TRBV28; cdr3_aa: CASSSRTGKFEAFF
d_call: TRBD2; j_call: TRBJ2-1; v_call: TRBV19; cdr3_aa: CASSIVFSGGGNEQFF
d_call: NA; j_call: TRBJ1-5; v_call: TRBV5-8; cdr3_aa: CASSSSDSFNQPQHF
d_call: NA; j_call: TRBJ2-5; v_call: TRBV29-1; cdr3_aa: CSVDQDIWETQYF
d_call: TRBD2; j_call: TRBJ2-7; v_call: TRBV5-5; cdr3_aa: CASSLDPGGGYEQYF
d_call: NA; j_call: TRBJ2-1; v_call: TRBV30; cdr3_aa: CAWTRGRSYNEQFF
d_call: TRBD1; j_call: TRBJ1-5; v_call: TRBV5-8; cdr3_aa: CASSLKQGASQPQHF
d_call: TRBD2; j_call: TRBJ2-5; v_call: TRBV29-1; cdr3_aa: CSGSLAPQETQYF
d_call: TRBD2; j_call: TRBJ2-5; v_call: TRBV9; cdr3_aa: CASSVGPTSGSLETQYF
d_call: NA; j_call: TRBJ1-6; v_call: TRBV4-3; cdr3_aa: CASRFSGRTVSPLHF
d_call: TRBD1; j_call: TRBJ2-5; v_call: TRBV4-1; cdr3_aa: CASSLTGGETQYF
d_call: TRBD2; j_call: TRBJ2-1; v_call: TRBV30; cdr3_aa: CAWSVLAGGLDEQFF
d_call: NA; j_call: TRBJ2-3; v_call: TRBV11-1; cdr3_aa: CASSWGTTDTQYF
d_call: TRBD2; j_call: TRBJ2-2; v_call: TRBV7-2; cdr3_aa: CASSTRLAGAVGELFF
d_call: NA; j_call: TRBJ2-5; v_call: TRBV4-3; cdr3_aa: CASSQEVDGTQYF
d_call: TRBD1; j_call: TRBJ2-1; v_call: TRBV11-3; cdr3_aa: CASSSYRGGDEQFF
d_call: NA; j_call: TRBJ1-1; v_call: TRBV19; cdr3_aa: CASSGAGGLNTEAFF
d_call: TRBD2; j_call: TRBJ2-7; v_call: TRBV5-1; cdr3_aa: CASSNSGGAIFYEQYF
d_call: TRBD1; j_call: TRBJ1-1; v_call: TRBV6-5; cdr3_aa: CASSSNTGGNTEAFF
d_call: TRBD1; j_call: TRBJ2-5; v_call: TRBV15; cdr3_aa: CATSRAGTGGRETQYF
d_call: TRBD1; j_call: TRBJ1-2; v_call: TRBV4-3; cdr3_aa: CASSQDRTGGAYGYTF
d_call: NA; j_call: TRBJ1-6; v_call: TRBV2; cdr3_aa: CARNSGGANSPLHF
d_call: NA; j_call: TRBJ1-6; v_call: TRBV5-1; cdr3_aa: CASSNRDSYNSPLHF
d_call: TRBD1; j_call: TRBJ1-1; v_call: TRBV12-5; cdr3_aa: CASGLYGTGGTEAFF
d_call: TRBD2; j_call: TRBJ2-3; v_call: TRBV4-3; cdr3_aa: CASSQASSGSADTQYF
d_call: NA; j_call: TRBJ2-2; v_call: TRBV7-2; cdr3_aa: CASSLARENTGELFF
d_call: TRBD2; j_call: TRBJ2-1; v_call: TRBV5-1; cdr3_aa: CASSPAGLAGRNEQFF
d_call: NA; j_call: TRBJ1-1; v_call: TRBV7-9; cdr3_aa: CASSDRARGTEAFF
d_call: TRBD2; j_call: TRBJ2-1; v_call: TRBV7-2; cdr3_aa: CASSFRLAGAQQFF
d_call: NA; j_call: TRBJ2-7; v_call: TRBV19; cdr3_aa: CASRKLAGWYF
d_call: TRBD1; j_call: TRBJ2-2; v_call: TRBV25-1; cdr3_aa: CASTRDSSNTGELFF
d_call: NA; j_call: TRBJ2-6; v_call: TRBV15; cdr3_aa: CATSRDSGSGANVLTF
d_call: NA; j_call: TRBJ1-1; v_call: TRBV7-6; cdr3_aa: CASSLGAGKNTEAFF
d_call: TRBD2; j_call: TRBJ2-7; v_call: TRBV6-5; cdr3_aa: CASSSGLAGAYEQYF
d_call: NA; j_call: TRBJ2-3; v_call: TRBV7-6; cdr3_aa: CASSWNSGGTSTDTQYF
d_call: TRBD1; j_call: TRBJ1-4; v_call: TRBV5-1; cdr3_aa: CASSLADGRGRPGEKLFF
d_call: NA; j_call: TRBJ1-1; v_call: TRBV11-2; cdr3_aa: CASSLRGSTEAFF
d_call: TRBD1; j_call: TRBJ2-4; v_call: TRBV4-3; cdr3_aa: CASSQRTGGTNIQYF
d_call: NA; j_call: TRBJ2-7; v_call: TRBV9; cdr3_aa: CASSVDGSVYEQYF
d_call: TRBD1; j_call: TRBJ1-5; v_call: TRBV7-2; cdr3_aa: CASSLETGGSNQPQHF
d_call: NA; j_call: TRBJ2-5; v_call: TRBV2; cdr3_aa: CASIYQETQYF
d_call: TRBD1; j_call: TRBJ1-5; v_call: TRBV4-1; cdr3_aa: CASSRDRGSNQPQHF
d_call: TRBD2; j_call: TRBJ2-1; v_call: TRBV4-3; cdr3_aa: CASSQVLAGGAHEQFF
d_call: NA; j_call: TRBJ1-2; v_call: TRBV19; cdr3_aa: CASSILQGGLEAF
d_call: TRBD1; j_call: TRBJ2-1; v_call: TRBV12-5; cdr3_aa: CASGLRDRGSPEQFF
d_call: TRBD1; j_call: TRBJ1-2; v_call: TRBV6-1; cdr3_aa: CASSPLQGAFSGYTF
d_call: NA; j_call: TRBJ2-3; v_call: TRBV6-5; cdr3_aa: CASSRGGRGDTQYF